This is a list of T cell receptor beta chains from one sample in a study of T-cell reconstitution after alpha-beta-depleted transplantation in children. MiXCR, applied by TCRdb to the PCR reads, yields one record per CDR3 protein. The repertoire holds about 640,000 distinct CDR3 sequences, 10% to 15% seen once, with about 2.2% in the top ten. Sequenced material: PBMCs, mostly from graft donor cells, taken 360 days after TCRalphabeta/CD19-depleted stem cell transplant. Source of these receptors: a male patient between 5 and 17 years old who had a stem cell transplant for acute myeloid leukemia, so the T cells may come from the graft donor. CDR3s include the opening cysteine and the closing phenylalanine or tryptophan. The D gene is left open where the match is weak. Clone size is stated in some rows and not others, as once, few, many or a class when expanded.

j_gene | d_gene | v_gene | abundance | len | CDR3nt | CDR3aa
TRBJ2-7 | TRBD2 | TRBV6-1 | - | 16 | TGTGCCAGCACCCTGGGAGGGACTAGCGGGAGGAGTGAGCAGTACTTC | CASTLGGTSGRSEQYF
TRBJ2-1 | TRBD2 | TRBV20-1 | - | 17 | TGCAGTGCCAACTGGCCTCCGTTAGCGGGATTTAGCGATGAGCAGTTCTTC | CSANWPPLAGFSDEQFF
TRBJ2-5 | TRBD1 | TRBV27 | many | 14 | TGTGCCAGCAGTAAACAGGGGGCCAGGGAGACCCAGTACTTC | CASSKQGARETQYF
TRBJ1-6 | - | TRBV7-3 | many | 14 | TGTGCCAGCAGCTTCAGAGGGGTGGATTCACCCCTCCACTTT | CASSFRGVDSPLHF
TRBJ2-1 | TRBD2 | TRBV20-1 | - | 10 | TGCAGTGCCACCAGCGGGACCCCGTTCTTC | CSATSGTPFF
TRBJ2-7 | - | TRBV4-3 | - | 14 | TGCGCCAGCAGCCAGGTCCTGGACAGCTACGAGCAGTACTTC | CASSQVLDSYEQYF
TRBJ2-2 | TRBD1 | TRBV10-3 | few | 14 | TGTGCCATCCAGGGACAGCTTAACACCGGGGAGCTGTTTTTT | CAIQGQLNTGELFF
TRBJ1-1 | - | TRBV12-3/TRBV12-4 | few | 13 | TGTGCCAGCGGAACAGCGCGGAACACTGAAGCTTTCTTT | CASGTARNTEAFF
TRBJ2-3 | - | TRBV5-6 | many | 17 | TGTGCCAGCAGCCGGAGGAGGGTAGGCGGGATCACAGATACGCAGTATTTT | CASSRRRVGGITDTQYF
TRBJ2-7 | TRBD2 | TRBV12-3/TRBV12-4 | - | 16 | TGTGCCAGCAGTTCCCGCGCCCTAGCGGGAGGGCCGAAGCAGTACTTC | CASSSRALAGGPKQYF
TRBJ2-7 | - | TRBV29-1 | - | 11 | TGCAGCGTGGAGACAGTTTCCGAGCAGTACTTC | CSVETVSEQYF
TRBJ2-1 | TRBD2 | TRBV28 | - | 16 | TGTGCCAGCAGTTTATGGATGAGGGAGGGCCGCAATGAGCAGTTCTTC | CASSLWMREGRNEQFF
TRBJ2-1 | - | TRBV20-1 | - | 13 | TGCAGTGCTAGCTTCGGTCCTTTCGATGAGCAGTTCTTC | CSASFGPFDEQFF
TRBJ2-1 | TRBD2 | TRBV14 | - | 17 | TGTGCCAGCAGCCAAATTTTGGGACTAGCTGCCCACAATGAGCAGTTCTTC | CASSQILGLAAHNEQFF
TRBJ2-7 | TRBD2 | TRBV5-1 | many | 14 | TGCGCCAGCAGCTTGCGGACTAGCGGATACGAGCAGTACTTC | CASSLRTSGYEQYF
TRBJ2-3 | TRBD2 | TRBV4-2 | - | 15 | TGTGCCAGCAGCCCCCGGGACTACCTGGAAGATACGCAGTATTTT | CASSPRDYLEDTQYF
TRBJ2-3 | TRBD1 | TRBV7-9 | - | 17 | TGTGCCAGCAGCTTAACCCCCGGGACAGGTAGCACAGATACGCAGTATTTT | CASSLTPGTGSTDTQYF
TRBJ2-6 | TRBD1 | TRBV29-1 | many | 13 | TGCAGCGCGGGTTATTCACAGGGGATAAACGTGACTTTC | CSAGYSQGINVTF
TRBJ2-7 | - | TRBV2 | many | 14 | TGTGCCAGCAGTTCCGGGACCCAGTCCTACGAGCAGTACTTC | CASSSGTQSYEQYF
TRBJ2-6 | - | TRBV28 | few | 12 | TGTGCCACCCGGAGTGGGGCCAACGTCCTGACTTTC | CATRSGANVLTF
TRBJ2-7 | - | TRBV20-1 | few | 12 | TGCAGTGCACAACCTCTTTCCTACGAGCAGTACTTC | CSAQPLSYEQYF
TRBJ2-7 | - | TRBV21-1 | few | 14 | TGTGCCAGCAGCAAAAGGGGACTTCCCTACGAGCAGTACTTC | CASSKRGLPYEQYF
TRBJ2-2 | - | TRBV7-9 | many | 17 | TGTGCCAGCAGCTTATTAGTCGCTGGCTCGAACACCGGGGAGCTGTTTTTT | CASSLLVAGSNTGELFF
TRBJ2-7 | TRBD2 | TRBV27 | few | 21 | TGTGCCAGCAGTTTATCGGCGACAGGGACCGGGACTAGCGGGAGGATCTACGAGCAGTACTTC | CASSLSATGTGTSGRIYEQYF
TRBJ1-4 | TRBD1 | TRBV14 | many | 16 | TGTGCCAGCAGCCAAGAGACAGGGGGCCATAATGAAAAACTGTTTTTT | CASSQETGGHNEKLFF
TRBJ2-7 | - | TRBV4-3 | - | 16 | TGCGCCAGCAGCCAAGTGCTACAGGGTGGGTGGTACGAGCAGTACTTC | CASSQVLQGGWYEQYF
TRBJ2-7 | TRBD1 | TRBV20-1 | - | 13 | TGCAGTGCTCCAGGGGACAGGGACTACGAGCAGTACTTC | CSAPGDRDYEQYF
TRBJ2-5 | - | TRBV10-3 | many | 15 | TGTGCCATCAGTGTCGGGTGGAATGCGCAAGAGACCCAGTACTTC | CAISVGWNAQETQYF
TRBJ2-3 | - | TRBV4-1 | many | 21 | TGCGCCAGCAGCCAAGATTTCGGGGGGCCGTCCGTAAGGGAGCTGGCAGATACGCAGTATTTT | CASSQDFGGPSVRELADTQYF
TRBJ1-4 | - | TRBV7-9 | few | 13 | TGTGCCAGCAGCTTAAACAGGGATGAAAAACTGTTTTTT | CASSLNRDEKLFF
TRBJ2-1 | TRBD2 | TRBV20-1 | few | 16 | TGCAGTGCTAGAGATCCCGGGACTACTTCCTACAATGAGCAGTTCTTC | CSARDPGTTSYNEQFF
TRBJ2-3 | - | TRBV29-1 | few | 14 | TGCAGCGTTGGTGGCCGACTTAGCACAGATACGCAGTATTTT | CSVGGRLSTDTQYF
TRBJ2-7 | - | TRBV20-1 | - | 13 | TGCAGTGCTGTGGACAGTCGATCCTACGAGCAGTACTTC | CSAVDSRSYEQYF
TRBJ2-1 | - | TRBV29-1 | many | 12 | TGCAGCGTTTCAGCCGGTTACAATGAGCAGTTCTTC | CSVSAGYNEQFF
TRBJ2-5 | TRBD1 | TRBV20-1 | few | 14 | TGCAGTGCTGGAAGGGGGCCCACCCAAGAGACCCAGTACTTC | CSAGRGPTQETQYF
TRBJ2-7 | TRBD2 | TRBV7-9 | many | 16 | TGTGCCAGCAGCTTATTACTAGCGGGAGTTCTATCCGAGCAGTACTTC | CASSLLLAGVLSEQYF
TRBJ2-5 | - | TRBV28 | few | 11 | TGTGCCAGCAGCCCTCTCGTGACCCAGTACTTC | CASSPLVTQYF
TRBJ2-6 | - | TRBV7-8 | few | 16 | TGTGCCAGCAGCTCCTCAGGGATCTCTGGGGCCAACGTCCTGACTTTC | CASSSSGISGANVLTF
TRBJ2-5 | TRBD1 | TRBV28 | few | 15 | TGTGCCAGCAGTAACGCCCGGACAGGGGAAGAGACCCAGTACTTC | CASSNARTGEETQYF
TRBJ1-1 | TRBD1 | TRBV20-1 | many | 14 | TGCAGTGCTAGAAGGACAGGGGACGCGGCTGAAGCTTTCTTT | CSARRTGDAAEAFF
TRBJ2-5 | TRBD2 | TRBV29-1 | many | 13 | TGCAGCGTTGGTAGCGGGAGCCAAGAGACCCAGTACTTC | CSVGSGSQETQYF
TRBJ2-7 | - | TRBV7-2 | many | 15 | TGTGCCAGCAGCCGAGTATTGGGGGGAACCTACGAGCAGTACTTC | CASSRVLGGTYEQYF
TRBJ2-7 | - | TRBV7-9 | few | 15 | TGTGCCAGCAGCTTAGCGACACTCCTCTCCTACGAGCAGTACTTC | CASSLATLLSYEQYF
TRBJ2-3 | TRBD2 | TRBV20-1 | few | 17 | TGCAGTGCTAATAGGGTAGCGGGAGCTGAGGGCACAGATACGCAGTATTTT | CSANRVAGAEGTDTQYF
TRBJ2-6 | - | TRBV29-1 | many | 16 | TGCAGCGTTGAGCGCCGACTAGTTTCTGGGGCCAACGTCCTGACTTTC | CSVERRLVSGANVLTF
TRBJ2-7 | TRBD1 | TRBV29-1 | many | 13 | TGCAGCGCCCGAATTCCACAGGGGGTCGAGCAGTACTTC | CSARIPQGVEQYF
TRBJ2-3 | TRBD1 | TRBV5-1 | few | 16 | TGCGCCAGCAGCCCCTCCGGGACAGGAGGGTCAGATACGCAGTATTTT | CASSPSGTGGSDTQYF